These 26 T cell receptor beta chains were sequenced from one sample in a study of blood T cell repertoires in COVID-19. The table came from immunoSEQ multiplex PCR; TCRdb's copy has only in-frame clones and leaves some out. The data contain 100,000 to 150,000 clones, roughly three quarters of them singletons. Sequencing was carried out using peripheral blood. Every receptor here comes from a human donor in a cohort sampled during active COVID-19.

The rearrangement uses TRBV2 and TRBJ1-5, with D possibly being TRBD1 (6 bases). Trimming cost V 5 bases and J 2 bases, with 19 bases left between them. Germline-derived CDR1 and CDR2 are SNHLY and FYNNEI. CDR3 length: 17 amino acids. CDR3 protein: CASSSLRGKIGNQPQHF. The CDR3 nucleotides read TGTGCCAGCAGTTCACTGAGGGGGAAAATAGGCAATCAGCCCCAGCATTTT. Full variable domain (outside the CDR3, taken from reference TRBV2 and TRBJ1-5): EPEVTQTPSHQVTQMGQEVILRCVPISNHLYFYWYRQILGQKVEFLVSFYNNEISEKSEIFDDQFSVERPDGSNFTLKIRSTKLEDSAMYFCASSSLRGKIGNQPQHFGDGTRLSIL.

The chain joins TRBV18 to TRBJ1-4; 8 bases are shared with TRBD1. The CDR3 runs 17 residues. V lost 0 bases and J lost 1; bases outside the gene matches: 4. In germline, CDR1 is KGHSH, CDR2 LQKENI. CDR3 loop: CASSPPTGARTNEKLFF. CDR3 sequence (DNA): TGTGCCAGCTCACCACCGACAGGGGCGAGAACTAATGAAAAACTGTTTTTT. The whole variable domain, filled in from reference TRBV18 and TRBJ1-4, reads NAGVMQNPRHLVRRRGQEARLRCSPMKGHSHVYWYRQLPEEGLKFMVYLQKENIIDESGMPKERFSAEFPKEGPSILRIQQVVRGDSAAYFCASSPPTGARTNEKLFFGSGTQLSVL.

The rearrangement uses TRBV28 and TRBJ2-7, with TRBD1 as a possible D gene (5 bases). Germline loops: CDR1 MDHEN, CDR2 SYDVKM. Trimming shortened V by 3 bases and J by 5 bases, and 8 bases separated the two germline ends. The CDR3 has 12 residues. The CDR3 loop is CASSFREHEQYF. CDR3 in DNA: TGTGCCAGCAGTTTCAGGGAACACGAGCAGTACTTC.

The chain links TRBV4-1 to TRBJ2-7; 10 nucleotides line up with TRBD1. Germline trimming cut 7 bases from V and 2 bases from J; bases unmatched to any gene: 8. The germline V gene has CDR1 MGHRA and CDR2 YSYEKL. The CDR3 extends over 15 amino acids. The CDR3 DNA sequence: TGCGCCAGCACCCATCGGACAGGGGGGACCTACGAGCAGTACTTC. It yields the protein CASTHRTGGTYEQYF.

The chain uses TRBV10-2 and TRBJ1-2, with 7 nucleotides matching TRBD1. Trimming cost V 4 bases and J 0 bases; bases outside gene matches: 2. Germline values: CDR1 WSHSY, CDR2 SAAADI. The CDR3 runs 14 residues. The CDR3 loop reads CASSAGGANYGYTF. CDR3 bases: TGCGCCAGCAGTGCAGGGGGTGCTAACTATGGCTACACCTTC.

V gene TRBV7-3 combines with J gene TRBJ2-1; 9 bases match TRBD1. The CDR3 is made up of 13 amino acids. Germline V lookup: CDR1 SGHTA, CDR2 FQGTGA. V trimming: 3 bases; J trimming: 8 bases; junction bases outside the gene matches: 2. DNA of the CDR3: TGTGCCAGCAGCTTGGACAGGGGACATGAGCAGTTCTTC. Protein sequence: CASSLDRGHEQFF.

This clone was recorded a few times. The DNA of the CDR3 is TGTGCCAGTAGTATTAGGGGGACTAGACAAGGGGCCGAGCAGTACTTC. As protein: CASSIRGTRQGAEQYF. The rearrangement uses TRBV19 and TRBJ2-7; 8 nucleotides line up with TRBD2. The CDR3 totals 16 residues. The trim removed 3 bases at V and 6 bases at J, leaving 13 bases unmatched. Germline CDR1 is LNHDA and CDR2 is SQIVND (reference sequence).

This sequence joins TRBV4-1 and TRBJ1-2; D is ambiguous. The V and J ends lost 4 bases and 4 bases respectively, with 10 bases between them. The CDR3 totals 13 residues. From germline, CDR1 is MGHRA and CDR2 YSYEKL. Here the CDR3 reads CASSPEESYGYTF. In DNA form, the CDR3 reads TGCGCCAGCAGCCCCGAGGAAAGCTATGGCTACACCTTC.

The gene calls are TRBV6-6 and TRBJ1-3; D is perhaps TRBD1 (5 bases). The CDR3 has 18 amino acids. The V and J ends lost 5 bases and 2 bases respectively, with 22 bases between them. Germline V gene lookup returns CDR1 MNHNY and CDR2 SVGAGI (reference sequence). CDR3 amino acids: CASSPREIGFMPGNTIYF. CDR3 nucleotides: TGTGCCAGCAGTCCCAGGGAAATTGGATTCATGCCTGGAAACACCATATATTTT.

This rearrangement joins TRBV4-1 to TRBJ2-7; maybe TRBD2 (6 bases). V gave up 3 bases and J gave up 0 bases, with 12 bases separating them. The CDR3 is made up of 15 amino acids. CDR1 and CDR2 from the germline V gene are MGHRA and YSYEKL. The CDR3 here is CASSQEIAASYEQYF. DNA for the CDR3: TGCGCCAGCAGCCAGGAAATAGCGGCCTCCTACGAGCAGTACTTC.

This clone showed up just a few times. V gene TRBV10-2 combines with J gene TRBJ1-1; 7 bases fit TRBD1. The CDR3 contains 16 residues. CDR1 is WSHSY, CDR2 SAAADI, per germline. Trimming removed 2 bases from V and 6 bases from J; junction bases left unmatched: 12. The CDR3 loop is CASSEAKWTGLAEAFF. The CDR3 nucleotides read TGCGCCAGCAGTGAGGCTAAGTGGACAGGTCTCGCTGAAGCTTTCTTT.

The J gene is TRBJ2-7, the V gene TRBV4-1; tentative D call: TRBD2 (5 bases). Germline assignment: CDR1 MGHRA and CDR2 YSYEKL. This CDR3 spans 14 amino acids. The ends were cut back, 4 bases at V and 5 bases at J, with 15 bases in the middle. The CDR3 here is CASSPSRRIDEQYF. DNA of the CDR3: TGCGCCAGCAGCCCGAGCAGGAGGATCGACGAGCAGTACTTC.

This clone was seen only once. The chain joins TRBV20-1 to TRBJ2-5; 14 nucleotides align to TRBD2. The J segment lost 4 bases and the V segment lost 3 bases, leaving 13 bases of the junction unmatched. This CDR3 is 18 amino acids long. The germline CDR1 and CDR2 sequences are DFQATT and SNEGSKA (reference sequence). The CDR3 is CSASGTEGLAGVGETQYF. The CDR3 bases are TGCAGTGCTAGTGGGACCGAGGGACTAGCGGGGGTGGGAGAGACCCAGTACTTC.

The chain couples TRBV6-5 to TRBJ2-1, with a weak D call TRBD2 (6 bases). The CDR3 totals 14 residues. Trimming removed 6 bases at V and 5 bases at J, with 14 bases between. The germline V gene has CDR1 MNHEY and CDR2 SVGAGI. The CDR3 region has the DNA TGTGCCAGCAGCCGGCGGTGGGGGGACAATGAGCAGTTCTTC. Protein: CASSRRWGDNEQFF.

The chain employs TRBV9 and TRBJ2-7, with 7 nucleotides matching TRBD1. V dropped 4 bases and J dropped 1; count of bases not matched to a gene: 5. The CDR3 extends over 14 amino acids. From germline, CDR1 is SGDLS and CDR2 YYNGEE. CDR3 sequence (DNA): TGTGCCAGCAGCCCCCAGACAGGGTCCTACGAGCAGTACTTC. Protein sequence: CASSPQTGSYEQYF.

The chain has TRBV11-3 and TRBJ2-7, with 11 nucleotides matching TRBD2. The CDR3 has 15 residues. V dropped 2 bases and J dropped 4; count of bases not matched to a gene: 4. The germline V gene has CDR1 SGHNT and CDR2 YENEEA. In nucleotides, the CDR3 is TGTGCCAGCAGCTTAACTAGCGGGAGTCATTACGAGCAGTACTTC. Amino acid sequence: CASSLTSGSHYEQYF.

The chain employs TRBV27 and TRBJ2-1, with a weak D call TRBD2 (6 bases). The CDR3 sequence is 16 residues long. Germline V gene lookup returns CDR1 MNHEY and CDR2 SMNVEV (reference sequence). The V end lost 5 bases, the J end lost 0 bases, and 14 bases lay between the germline ends. The CDR3 sequence is CASSPGGSGSYNEQFF. The CDR3 DNA follows: TGTGCCAGCAGTCCCGGGGGATCCGGCTCCTACAATGAGCAGTTCTTC.

The chain employs TRBV25-1 and TRBJ1-2; weak D call: TRBD1 (5 bases). V was cut by 1 base and J by 5 bases, with 20 bases left in between. CDR1 is MGHDK, CDR2 SYGVNS, per germline. The CDR3 totals 17 residues. DNA for the CDR3: TGTGCCAGCAGTGAATTTAAGGGCGTAGGGGAGGGGTATGGCTACACCTTC. It is translated as CASSEFKGVGEGYGYTF.

The chain combines TRBV30 with TRBJ1-5, with 8 bases matching TRBD1. CDR1 and CDR2 from the germline V gene are GTSNPN and SVGIG (reference sequence). This CDR3 is 14 amino acids long. Trimming cost V 0 bases and J 7 bases; bases outside gene matches: 5. CDR3 protein: CAWSVGQGKQPQHF. CDR3 DNA sequence: TGTGCCTGGAGTGTTGGACAGGGTAAACAGCCCCAGCATTTT.

This clone was observed a single time. The rearrangement joins TRBV5-4 to TRBJ1-2; TRBD1 matches 8 bases. Per the germline V gene, CDR1 is SGHNT and CDR2 is YYREEE (reference sequence). V trimming: 4 bases; J trimming: 5 bases; junction bases outside the gene matches: 13. The CDR3 length is 16 residues. The CDR3, as DNA: TGTGCCAGCAGCACCGAAGACAGGGGCCCTTTATATGGCTACACCTTC. It encodes CASSTEDRGPLYGYTF.

J is TRBJ2-7 and V is TRBV6-6; 10 bases fit TRBD1. V lost 7 bases, J lost 4 bases, and 1 base stayed unmatched. CDR3 length equals 12 residues. Germline V gene lookup returns CDR1 MNHNY and CDR2 SVGAGI (reference sequence). The CDR3 reads CASKGQGYEQYF. The CDR3 nucleotides read TGTGCCAGCAAGGGACAGGGGTACGAGCAGTACTTC.

The V call is TRBV7-8, the J call TRBJ1-1, with D perhaps matching TRBD1 (5 bases). Deletions cut 4 bases from V and 5 bases from J, with 11 bases between. CDR3 length: 13 amino acids. The germline gives CDR1 SGHVS, CDR2 FQNEAQ. The CDR3 spells CASSYRGRTEAFF. The CDR3 DNA sequence: TGTGCCAGCAGCTATAGGGGAAGGACTGAAGCTTTCTTT.

This clone was counted a single time. The chain links TRBV18 to TRBJ1-1, with D perhaps TRBD1 (6 bases). Germline CDR1 KGHSH, CDR2 LQKENI. Deletions cut 3 bases from V and 6 bases from J, with 8 bases between. The length of the CDR3 is 12 residues. In DNA, the CDR3 is TGTGCCAGCTCACCTGGGACATCTGAAGCTTTCTTT. Translating it yields CASSPGTSEAFF.

The chain is built from TRBV6-5 and TRBJ2-7; TRBD1 agrees at 9 bases. V shed 10 bases and J 5 bases; nucleotides not matched to a gene: 9. The CDR3 spans 13 residues. Germline V gene data show CDR1 as MNHEY and CDR2 as SVGAGI. The CDR3 is CATHRGRVHEQYF. In DNA, the CDR3 is TGTGCCACCCACAGGGGGCGCGTCCACGAGCAGTACTTC.

The chain is built from TRBV7-9 and TRBJ1-6; D not certain. CDR1 is SEHNR, CDR2 FQNEAQ, per germline (reference sequence). The length of the CDR3 is 12 residues. V was shortened by 3 bases and J by 7 bases, with 4 bases between the two germline ends. CDR3 residues: CASSFENSPLHF. DNA of the CDR3: TGTGCCAGCAGCTTTGAGAATTCACCCCTCCACTTT.

The chain combines TRBV20-1 with TRBJ2-5; D is unclear. The germline gives CDR1 DFQATT, CDR2 SNEGSKA (reference sequence). This CDR3 has 9 amino acids. The V end lost 5 bases, the J end lost 9 bases, and 7 bases lay between the germline ends. CDR3 sequence: CSAPEAQYF. DNA for the CDR3: TGCAGTGCTCCAGAAGCCCAGTACTTC.